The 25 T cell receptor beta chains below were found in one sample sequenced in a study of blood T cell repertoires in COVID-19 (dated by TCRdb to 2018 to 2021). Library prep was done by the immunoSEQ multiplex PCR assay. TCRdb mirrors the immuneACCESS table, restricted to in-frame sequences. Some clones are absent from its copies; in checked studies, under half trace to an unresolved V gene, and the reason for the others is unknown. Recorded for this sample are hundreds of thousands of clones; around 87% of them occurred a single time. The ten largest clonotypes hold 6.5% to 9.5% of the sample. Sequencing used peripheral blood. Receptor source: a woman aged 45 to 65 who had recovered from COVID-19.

CDR3: CASSLRDRRTNQPQHF. The CDR3 DNA reads as TGTGCCAGCAGCCTACGGGACAGGAGGACTAATCAGCCCCAGCATTTT. The chain joins TRBV11-3 to TRBJ1-5; 8 bases are shared with TRBD1. CDR3 size: 16 residues. Trimming cost V 5 bases and J 4 bases; bases outside gene matches: 10. CDR1 SGHNT and CDR2 YENEEA come from the germline V gene.

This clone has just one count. The CDR3 here is CATSRDLVQVPNSPLHF. CDR3 DNA: TGTGCCACCAGCAGAGATCTTGTCCAGGTCCCTAATTCACCCCTCCACTTT. The chain has TRBV15 and TRBJ1-6; D is unresolved. The CDR3 runs 17 residues. Trimming pared 0 bases from V and 6 bases from J, leaving 15 bases between. CDR1 is LNHNV and CDR2 is YYDKDF in the germline V gene (reference sequence).

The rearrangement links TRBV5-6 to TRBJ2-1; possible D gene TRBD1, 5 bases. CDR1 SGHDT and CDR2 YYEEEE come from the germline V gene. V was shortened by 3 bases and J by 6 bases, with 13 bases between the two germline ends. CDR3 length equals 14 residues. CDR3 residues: CASSSGSGINEQFF. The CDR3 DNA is TGTGCCAGCAGCTCCGGGTCAGGGATCAATGAGCAGTTCTTC.

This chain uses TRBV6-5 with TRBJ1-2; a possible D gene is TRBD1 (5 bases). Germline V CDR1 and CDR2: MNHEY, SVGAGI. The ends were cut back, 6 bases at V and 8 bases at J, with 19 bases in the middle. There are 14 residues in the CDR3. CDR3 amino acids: CASREGSGLWGYTF. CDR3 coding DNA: TGTGCCAGCAGGGAGGGGTCTGGGTTGTGGGGCTACACCTTC.

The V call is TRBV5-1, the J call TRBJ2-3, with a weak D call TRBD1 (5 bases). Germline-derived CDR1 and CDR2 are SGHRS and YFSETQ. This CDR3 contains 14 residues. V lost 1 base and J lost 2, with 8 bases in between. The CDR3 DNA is TGCGCCAGCAGCTTGCCAGGGCCCACAGATACGCAGTATTTT. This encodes CASSLPGPTDTQYF.

The CDR3: CASSQELASWSSYEQYF. CDR3 DNA sequence: TGCGCCAGCAGCCAAGAACTGGCTAGCTGGAGCTCCTACGAGCAGTACTTC. The chain is built from TRBV4-3 and TRBJ2-7; a weak D match, TRBD2 (5 bases). Germline CDR1 is LGHNA and CDR2 is YSLEER. The length of the CDR3 is 17 residues. V was pared by 0 bases and J by 0 bases, with 15 bases between.

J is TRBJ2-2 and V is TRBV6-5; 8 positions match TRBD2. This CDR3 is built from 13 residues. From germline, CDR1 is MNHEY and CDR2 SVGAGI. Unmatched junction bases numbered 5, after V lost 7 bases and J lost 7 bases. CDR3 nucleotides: TGTGCCAGCAACACGGGAGGGGACGGGGAGCTGTTTTTT. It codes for CASNTGGDGELFF.

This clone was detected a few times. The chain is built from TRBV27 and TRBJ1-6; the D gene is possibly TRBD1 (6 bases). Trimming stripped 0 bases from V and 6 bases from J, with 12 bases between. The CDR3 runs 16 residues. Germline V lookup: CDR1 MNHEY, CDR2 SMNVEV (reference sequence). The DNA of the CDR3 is TGTGCCAGCAGTTTATCGATGGGGGCGCGTAATTCACCCCTCCACTTT. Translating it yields CASSLSMGARNSPLHF.

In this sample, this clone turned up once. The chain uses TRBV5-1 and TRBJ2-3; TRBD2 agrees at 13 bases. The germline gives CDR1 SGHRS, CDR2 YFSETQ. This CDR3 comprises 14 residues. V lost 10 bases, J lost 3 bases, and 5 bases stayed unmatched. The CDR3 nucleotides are TGCGCCTCCCGGGGACTAGCGGGGACAGATACGCAGTATTTT. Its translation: CASRGLAGTDTQYF.

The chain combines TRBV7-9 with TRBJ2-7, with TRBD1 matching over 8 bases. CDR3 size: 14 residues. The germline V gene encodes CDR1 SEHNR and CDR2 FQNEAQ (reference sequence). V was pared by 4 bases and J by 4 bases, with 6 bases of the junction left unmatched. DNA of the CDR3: TGTGCCAGCAGCTCCGGGACAGGCCGTTACGAGCAGTACTTC. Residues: CASSSGTGRYEQYF. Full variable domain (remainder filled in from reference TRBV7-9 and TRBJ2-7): DTGVSQNPRHKITKRGQNVTFRCDPISEHNRLYWYRQTLGQGPEFLTYFQNEAQLEKSRLLSDRFSAERPKGSFSTLEIQRTEQGDSAMYLCASSSGTGRYEQYFGPGTRLTVT.

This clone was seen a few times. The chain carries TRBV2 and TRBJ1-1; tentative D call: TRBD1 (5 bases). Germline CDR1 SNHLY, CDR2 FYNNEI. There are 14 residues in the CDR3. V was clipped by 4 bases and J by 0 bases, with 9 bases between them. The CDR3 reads CASSAGQLNTEAFF. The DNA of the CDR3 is TGTGCCAGCAGTGCCGGACAATTGAACACTGAAGCTTTCTTT. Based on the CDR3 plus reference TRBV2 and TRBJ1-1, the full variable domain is EPEVTQTPSHQVTQMGQEVILRCVPISNHLYFYWYRQILGQKVEFLVSFYNNEISEKSEIFDDQFSVERPDGSNFTLKIRSTKLEDSAMYFCASSAGQLNTEAFFGQGTRLTVV.

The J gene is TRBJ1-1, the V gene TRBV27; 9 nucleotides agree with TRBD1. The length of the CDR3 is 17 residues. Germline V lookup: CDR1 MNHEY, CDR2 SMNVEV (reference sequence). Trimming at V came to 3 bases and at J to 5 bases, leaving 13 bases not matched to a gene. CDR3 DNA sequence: TGTGCCAGCAGTTTGGCAAACCGACAGGGGGTGGTGACTGAAGCTTTCTTT. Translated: CASSLANRQGVVTEAFF.

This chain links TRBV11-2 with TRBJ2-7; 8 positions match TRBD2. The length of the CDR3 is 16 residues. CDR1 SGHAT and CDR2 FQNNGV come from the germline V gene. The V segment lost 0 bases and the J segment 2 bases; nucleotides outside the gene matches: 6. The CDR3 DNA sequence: TGTGCCAGCAGCTTAGATCTACTAGCGGCCACCTACGAGCAGTACTTC. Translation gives CASSLDLLAATYEQYF.

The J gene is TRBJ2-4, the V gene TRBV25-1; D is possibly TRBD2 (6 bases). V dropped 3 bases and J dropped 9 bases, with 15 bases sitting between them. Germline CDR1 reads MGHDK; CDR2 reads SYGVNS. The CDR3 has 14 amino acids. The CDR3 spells CASSESGGNGIQYF. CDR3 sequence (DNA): TGTGCCAGCAGTGAGTCCGGGGGTAACGGCATTCAGTACTTC.

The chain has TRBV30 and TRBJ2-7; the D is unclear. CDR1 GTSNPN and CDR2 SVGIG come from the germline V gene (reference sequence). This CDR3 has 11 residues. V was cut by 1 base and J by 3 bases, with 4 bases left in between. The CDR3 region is CAWSDSYEQYF. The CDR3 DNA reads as TGTGCCTGGAGTGACAGCTACGAGCAGTACTTC.

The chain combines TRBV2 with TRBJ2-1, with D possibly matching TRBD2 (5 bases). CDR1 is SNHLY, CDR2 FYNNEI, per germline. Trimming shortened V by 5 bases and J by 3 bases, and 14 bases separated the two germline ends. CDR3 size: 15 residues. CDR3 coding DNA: TGTGCCAGCAGTTCCGACGGACTCGGCTACAATGAGCAGTTCTTC. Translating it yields CASSSDGLGYNEQFF.

CDR3 loop: CSASAGGRGDTQYF. The CDR3 DNA follows: TGCAGTGCTAGTGCGGGAGGGAGGGGCGATACGCAGTATTTT. The chain combines TRBV20-1 with TRBJ2-3, with TRBD2 matching 9 bases. CDR1 and CDR2 (germline): DFQATT, SNEGSKA (reference sequence). Germline trimming cut 3 bases from V and 6 bases from J; bases unmatched to any gene: 7. The length of the CDR3 is 14 residues.

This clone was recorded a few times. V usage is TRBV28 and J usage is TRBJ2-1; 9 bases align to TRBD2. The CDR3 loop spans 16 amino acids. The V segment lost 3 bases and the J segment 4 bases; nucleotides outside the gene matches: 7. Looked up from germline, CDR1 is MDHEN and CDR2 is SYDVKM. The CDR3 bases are TGTGCCAGCAGTTTCATCGCGGCGGGAGGGTACAATGAGCAGTTCTTC. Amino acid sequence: CASSFIAAGGYNEQFF.

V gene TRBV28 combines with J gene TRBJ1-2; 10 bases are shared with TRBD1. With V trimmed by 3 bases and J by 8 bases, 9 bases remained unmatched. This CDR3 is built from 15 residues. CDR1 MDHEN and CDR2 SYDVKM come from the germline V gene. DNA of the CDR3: TGTGCCAGCAGTTTGCCCCCGGGACAGGGGAGGGGCTACACCTTC. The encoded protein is CASSLPPGQGRGYTF.

The CDR3 coding sequence is TGTGCCAGCAGGGGGAGCGGCCAACGCACAGATACGCAGTATTTT. The encoded protein is CASRGSGQRTDTQYF. The chain links TRBV28 to TRBJ2-3; possible D gene TRBD2, 5 bases. The V gene lost 6 bases and the J gene lost 1 base, with 14 bases spanning the gap. The CDR3 extends over 15 amino acids. Per germline, CDR1 MDHEN and CDR2 SYDVKM.

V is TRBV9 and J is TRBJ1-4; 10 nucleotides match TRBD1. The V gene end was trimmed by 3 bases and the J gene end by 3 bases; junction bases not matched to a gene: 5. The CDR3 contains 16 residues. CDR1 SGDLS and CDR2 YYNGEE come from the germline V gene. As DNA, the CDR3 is TGTGCCAGCAGCGGAGGGACAGGGGAGGCTAATGAAAAACTGTTTTTT. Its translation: CASSGGTGEANEKLFF.

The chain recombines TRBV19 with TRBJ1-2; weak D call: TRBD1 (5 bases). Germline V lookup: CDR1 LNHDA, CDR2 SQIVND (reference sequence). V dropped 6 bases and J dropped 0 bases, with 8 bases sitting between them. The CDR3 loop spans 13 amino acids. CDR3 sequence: CASRQQANYGYTF. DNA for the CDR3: TGTGCCAGTAGGCAACAGGCTAACTATGGCTACACCTTC. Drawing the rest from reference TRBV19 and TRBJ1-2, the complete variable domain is DGGITQSPKYLFRKEGQNVTLSCEQNLNHDAMYWYRQDPGQGLRLIYYSQIVNDFQKGDIAEGYSVSREKKESFPLTVTSAQKNPTAFYLCASRQQANYGYTFGSGTRLTVV.

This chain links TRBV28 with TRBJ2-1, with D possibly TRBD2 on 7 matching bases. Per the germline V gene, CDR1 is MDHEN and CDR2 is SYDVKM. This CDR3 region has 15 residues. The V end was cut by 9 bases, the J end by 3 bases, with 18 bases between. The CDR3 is CARYRTGGHYNEQFF. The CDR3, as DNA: TGTGCCAGGTACCGAACGGGGGGCCACTACAATGAGCAGTTCTTC.

The CDR3 spells CASRLSTYEQYF. The CDR3, as DNA: TGTGCCAGCAGACTAAGCACCTACGAGCAGTACTTC. J is TRBJ2-7 and V is TRBV11-2; D unresolved. The germline V gene has CDR1 SGHAT and CDR2 FQNNGV. V gave up 6 bases and J gave up 2 bases, with 8 bases separating them. The CDR3 has 12 residues.

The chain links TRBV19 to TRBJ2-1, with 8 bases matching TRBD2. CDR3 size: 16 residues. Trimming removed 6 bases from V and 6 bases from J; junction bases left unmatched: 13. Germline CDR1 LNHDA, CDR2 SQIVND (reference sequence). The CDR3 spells CASSPPPLAGVNEQFF. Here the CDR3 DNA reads TGTGCCAGTAGCCCCCCACCCCTAGCGGGCGTCAATGAGCAGTTCTTC.